The 24 T cell receptor beta chains below were found in one sample sequenced in a study of cytomegalovirus exposure and HLA in healthy donors. Primers included in the PCR were 60 Vbeta and 13 Jbeta primers. Sequencing used immunoSEQ multiplex PCR; TCRdb keeps in-frame clones, though not all of them. The table records roughly 190,000 clones, roughly 13% of them present only once. The sample taken for sequencing was PBMCs. The receptors stem from a man aged 50-60 years in good health and CMV-seropositive.

This clone has only a few counts. The V gene is TRBV7-9, the J gene TRBJ1-1; D is unresolved. V lost 3 bases and J lost 0, with 8 bases in between. The CDR3 totals 14 residues. CDR1 is SEHNR and CDR2 is FQNEAQ in the germline V gene (reference sequence). CDR3 in amino acids: CASSFYRLNTEAFF. The CDR3 nucleotides read TGTGCCAGCAGCTTTTACAGATTGAACACTGAAGCTTTCTTT.

CDR3 coding DNA: TGTGCCAGCAGCCCGGGACTAGGAAACACCATATATTTT. Protein: CASSPGLGNTIYF. The chain combines TRBV7-2 with TRBJ1-3; the D gene is possibly TRBD1 (5 bases). Per germline, CDR1 SGHTA and CDR2 FQGNSA. The CDR3 runs 13 residues. V was clipped by 5 bases and J by 4 bases, with 9 bases between them.

The chain employs TRBV27 and TRBJ1-2, with 7 bases that match TRBD1. This CDR3 has 14 amino acids. CDR1 and CDR2 from the germline V gene are MNHEY and SMNVEV (reference sequence). Germline trimming cut 6 bases from V and 6 bases from J; bases unmatched to any gene: 10. CDR3 DNA sequence: TGTGCCAGCAGCCAACATACAGGGGTTGATGGCTACACCTTC. Translation gives CASSQHTGVDGYTF.

In this sample, this clone turned up a few times. This chain links TRBV19 with TRBJ1-1; 7 nucleotides line up with TRBD1. Unmatched junction bases numbered 5, after V lost 3 bases and J lost 4 bases. In germline, CDR1 is LNHDA, CDR2 SQIVND (reference sequence). This CDR3 has 14 residues. CDR3 DNA sequence: TGTGCCAGTAGTATTGTGGCAGGGGGCACTGAAGCTTTCTTT. It encodes CASSIVAGGTEAFF.

The rearrangement joins TRBV5-4 to TRBJ1-2; a weak D match, TRBD1 (6 bases). Looked up from germline, CDR1 is SGHNT and CDR2 is YYREEE (reference sequence). The CDR3 runs 14 residues. V dropped 0 bases and J dropped 6 bases, with 12 bases sitting between them. Here the CDR3 DNA reads TGTGCCAGCAGCTTGGTGGCCAGGGGAGATGGCTACACCTTC. Protein sequence: CASSLVARGDGYTF.

V usage is TRBV28 and J usage is TRBJ1-5; TRBD1 aligns across 9 bases. CDR1 and CDR2 from the germline V gene are MDHEN and SYDVKM. The length of the CDR3 is 17 residues. Unmatched junction bases numbered 11, after V lost 8 bases and J lost 0 bases. CDR3 in DNA: TGTGCCAGCGGATTCGGACAGGGGACATATAGCAATCAGCCCCAGCATTTT. This gives the protein CASGFGQGTYSNQPQHF.

The V gene is TRBV11-3, the J gene TRBJ2-7, with 11 bases aligning to TRBD1. From germline, CDR1 is SGHNT and CDR2 YENEEA. The V segment lost 2 bases and the J segment 5 bases; nucleotides outside the gene matches: 5. CDR3 length: 15 residues. The chain's CDR3 is CASSLSGTGGNEQYF. The CDR3 DNA follows: TGTGCCAGCAGCTTATCAGGGACAGGGGGTAACGAGCAGTACTTC.

This clone has a single count. The chain carries TRBV28 and TRBJ1-2; TRBD1 aligns across 7 bases. Trimming cost V 1 base and J 5 bases; bases outside gene matches: 4. Germline CDR1 MDHEN, CDR2 SYDVKM. The CDR3 is 14 residues long. This chain's CDR3 is CASSLSGQLYGYTF. DNA of the CDR3: TGTGCCAGCAGTTTATCGGGACAGCTTTATGGCTACACCTTC.

The J gene is TRBJ2-1, the V gene TRBV9; TRBD2 aligns across 12 bases. CDR1 is SGDLS, CDR2 YYNGEE, per germline. The junction had 3 bases not matched to a gene; V was cut back by 2 bases and J by 3 bases. This CDR3 has 16 amino acids. In DNA, the CDR3 is TGTGCCAGCAGCGTCCAACTAGCGGGGGGCTACAATGAGCAGTTCTTC. Translating gives CASSVQLAGGYNEQFF. Full variable domain (rest looked up from reference TRBV9 and TRBJ2-1): DSGVTQTPKHLITATGQRVTLRCSPRSGDLSVYWYQQSLDQGLQFLIQYYNGEERAKGNILERFSAQQFPDLHSELNLSSLELGDSALYFCASSVQLAGGYNEQFFGPGTRLTVL.

The chain uses TRBV5-8 and TRBJ1-5, with TRBD1 matching 9 bases. The CDR3 runs 16 residues. Germline values: CDR1 SGHTS, CDR2 YDEGEE. V shed 4 bases, J shed 3 bases, and the junction held 8 bases outside the gene matches. CDR3: CASSTGTGWNNQPQHF. The CDR3 nucleotides are TGTGCCAGCAGCACCGGGACAGGGTGGAACAATCAGCCCCAGCATTTT.

The J gene is TRBJ2-3, the V gene TRBV7-2; the match to TRBD2 covers 8 bases. V lost 2 bases and J lost 0; bases outside the gene matches: 4. This CDR3 contains 16 residues. The germline CDR1 and CDR2 sequences are SGHTA and FQGNSA. The CDR3 region has the DNA TGTGCCAGCAGCTTATTACTAGCGGCTAGCACAGATACGCAGTATTTT. It is translated as CASSLLLAASTDTQYF.

In its sample, this clone was seen a few times. The CDR3 loop is CASSQENHAISEAFF. For the CDR3, the DNA is TGTGCCAGCAGCCAAGAAAATCACGCGATATCTGAAGCTTTCTTT. The chain combines TRBV14 with TRBJ1-1; D remains ambiguous. V lost 0 bases and J lost 6, with 14 bases in between. The CDR3 consists of 15 residues. In germline, CDR1 is SGHDN, CDR2 FVKESK. Full variable domain (rest looked up from reference TRBV14 and TRBJ1-1): EAGVTQFPSHSVIEKGQTVTLRCDPISGHDNLYWYRRVMGKEIKFLLHFVKESKQDESGMPNNRFLAERTGGTYSTLKVQPAELEDSGVYFCASSQENHAISEAFFGQGTRLTVV.

This clone showed up just a few times. The V and J genes are TRBV7-9 and TRBJ1-4; 9 bases align to TRBD1. The J segment lost 0 bases and the V segment lost 3 bases, leaving 8 bases of the junction unmatched. Germline CDR1 is SEHNR and CDR2 is FQNEAQ (reference sequence). The CDR3 contains 18 residues. CDR3 in amino acids: CASSFSPGQGTTNEKLFF. CDR3 DNA sequence: TGTGCCAGCAGCTTCTCGCCGGGACAGGGCACAACTAATGAAAAACTGTTTTTT.

This clone has a handful of counts. V and J are TRBV5-4 and TRBJ1-6, with unresolved D. The germline gives CDR1 SGHNT, CDR2 YYREEE (reference sequence). Trimming took 0 bases from V and 0 from J, leaving 10 bases between them. There are 17 residues in the CDR3. The CDR3, as DNA: TGTGCCAGCAGCTTGGTCGCAGGAGGCTCCTATAATTCACCCCTCCACTTT. The encoded protein is CASSLVAGGSYNSPLHF.

The chain uses TRBV5-4 and TRBJ2-1; D is possibly TRBD1 (6 bases). The germline gives CDR1 SGHNT, CDR2 YYREEE (reference sequence). V lost 1 base and J 9 bases, leaving 11 bases between the germline ends. The CDR3 extends over 13 amino acids. The CDR3 protein is CASSLTGSSEQFF. CDR3 DNA: TGTGCCAGCAGCTTGACAGGGAGCAGTGAGCAGTTCTTC.

The V gene is TRBV4-1, the J gene TRBJ2-2, with D possibly being TRBD2 (5 bases). Looked up from germline, CDR1 is MGHRA and CDR2 is YSYEKL. CDR3 size: 14 residues. Trimming stripped 0 bases from V and 10 bases from J, with 12 bases between. CDR3 region: CASSQEPRAEELFF. In nucleotides, the CDR3 is TGCGCCAGCAGCCAAGAGCCGAGGGCGGAGGAGCTGTTTTTT.

This clone was picked up a small number of times. The V gene is TRBV5-1, the J gene TRBJ1-2; the D gene is possibly TRBD1 (6 bases). Germline CDR1 SGHRS, CDR2 YFSETQ. The CDR3 is 16 amino acids. Between the trimmed V and J ends, which lost 0 bases and 4 bases, there was a span of 16 bases. In DNA, the CDR3 is TGCGCCAGCAGCTTGGCGGCAGGGGCAACGGGCTATGGCTACACCTTC. It encodes CASSLAAGATGYGYTF.

This clone came up many times. This chain links TRBV30 with TRBJ1-5, with D possibly TRBD1 on 6 matching bases. The CDR3 consists of 14 residues. Trimming shortened V by 8 bases and J by 7 bases, and 21 bases separated the two germline ends. Germline V lookup: CDR1 GTSNPN, CDR2 SVGIG (reference sequence). CDR3 amino acids: CALFGQTGRQPQHF. The CDR3 DNA follows: TGTGCCCTATTCGGACAGACGGGCCGGCAGCCCCAGCATTTT.

In this sample, this clone turned up a few times. The chain carries TRBV16 and TRBJ1-2; D perhaps matches TRBD1 (6 bases). V shed 4 bases and J shed 4 bases, with 7 bases lying between them. Germline-derived CDR1 and CDR2 are KGHSY and FQNENV. The CDR3 spans 12 residues. CDR3 sequence: CASSLDSYGYTF. CDR3 coding DNA: TGTGCCAGCAGCCTGGACAGCTATGGCTACACCTTC.

A few counts support this clone. V gene TRBV5-5 combines with J gene TRBJ1-1; 11 nucleotides align to TRBD1. Germline CDR1 is SGHKS and CDR2 is YYEKEE (reference sequence). The V gene end was trimmed by 3 bases and the J gene end by 8 bases; junction bases not matched to a gene: 9. This CDR3 is built from 15 residues. This CDR3 reads CASSWTGTGGREAFF. The CDR3 DNA sequence: TGTGCCAGCAGCTGGACCGGGACAGGGGGGCGAGAAGCTTTCTTT.

The chain uses TRBV4-2 and TRBJ2-3; 8 bases are a match to TRBD2. V lost 0 bases and J lost 9; bases outside the gene matches: 14. In germline, CDR1 is LGHNA, CDR2 YNFKEQ. CDR3 length: 17 residues. As DNA, the CDR3 is TGTGCCAGCAGCCAAGAGGGCCTAGCGGGTCCCAGCGGGACGCAGTATTTT. Its protein is CASSQEGLAGPSGTQYF.

Regarding this clone: At one boundary the junction diverges from the germline segment, which might be a read error. The chain has TRBV28 and TRBJ2-5; unclear D gene. The germline gives CDR1 MDHEN, CDR2 SYDVKM. The CDR3 runs to 12 residues. DNA of the CDR3: TGTGCCTGCAGTTTACTCCAAGAGACCCAGTACTTC. Encoded protein: CACSLLQETQYF.

There are a few counts of this clone. The rearrangement links TRBV28 to TRBJ2-3, with 10 bases aligning to TRBD2. CDR3 length: 15 amino acids. With V trimmed by 3 bases and J by 7 bases, 7 bases remained unmatched. CDR1 and CDR2 (germline): MDHEN, SYDVKM. CDR3 residues: CASSLEAGGKNTQYF. In nucleotides, the CDR3 is TGTGCCAGCAGTTTGGAAGCGGGGGGGAAAAATACGCAGTATTTT.

There are a few counts of this clone. The gene calls are TRBV6-5 and TRBJ1-5; 9 nucleotides agree with TRBD1. Germline CDR1 MNHEY, CDR2 SVGAGI. V shed 5 bases and J 5 bases; nucleotides not matched to a gene: 7. This CDR3 comprises 15 residues. CDR3 sequence (DNA): TGTGCCAGCAGTGGGCGGACAGGGGATCATCAGCCCCAGCATTTT. Its protein product is CASSGRTGDHQPQHF.